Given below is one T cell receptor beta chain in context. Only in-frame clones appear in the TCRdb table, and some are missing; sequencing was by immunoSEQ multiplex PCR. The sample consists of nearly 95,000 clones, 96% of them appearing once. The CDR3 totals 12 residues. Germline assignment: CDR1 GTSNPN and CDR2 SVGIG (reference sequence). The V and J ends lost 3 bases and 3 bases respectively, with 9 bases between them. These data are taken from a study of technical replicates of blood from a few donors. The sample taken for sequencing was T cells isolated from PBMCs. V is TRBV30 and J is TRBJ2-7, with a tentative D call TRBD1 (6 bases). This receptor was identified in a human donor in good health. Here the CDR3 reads CAWSVDSYEQYF. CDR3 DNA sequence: TGTGCCTGGAGCGTGGACAGCTACGAGCAGTACTTC.